The 3 T cell receptor beta chains below were found in one sample sequenced in a study of CD8+ T cells in alopecia areata. The sequencing template was cDNA reverse transcribed from extracted RNA. Only in-frame clones appear in the TCRdb table, and some are missing; sequencing was by immunoSEQ multiplex PCR. The data contain approximately 280,000 clones, roughly 60% of them singletons. Treatment here: oral pan-JAK inhibitor, 5-10 mg twice daily. The source material was CD4+ T cells sorted from blood, sampled at week 24, from a patient treated with tofacitinib. The receptors were sampled from a human donor with alopecia areata.

This clone was observed a single time. The chain has TRBV13 and TRBJ1-2, with 10 bases lining up with TRBD1. Trimming at V came to 3 bases and at J to 8 bases, leaving 6 bases not matched to a gene. The CDR3 runs 14 residues. Germline CDR1 is PRHDT and CDR2 is FYEKMQ (reference sequence). CDR3 in amino acids: CASSLSDRGNGYTF. The CDR3 DNA sequence: TGTGCCAGCAGCTTGTCGGACAGGGGGAACGGCTACACCTTC.

The rearrangement uses TRBV18 and TRBJ2-5, with 7 bases lining up with TRBD2. This CDR3 region has 16 residues. Germline V CDR1 and CDR2: KGHSH, LQKENI. The trim removed 1 base at V and 2 bases at J, leaving 7 bases unmatched. The CDR3 reads CASSPQRDYLQETQYF. DNA for the CDR3: TGTGCCAGCTCACCACAGAGGGACTACTTACAAGAGACCCAGTACTTC.

About this clone itself: The same CDR3 can be traced to other DNA sequences in this sample. This chain joins TRBV30 and TRBJ1-1; D is ambiguous. V gave up 0 bases and J gave up 1 base, with 6 bases separating them. Germline CDR1 GTSNPN, CDR2 SVGIG (reference sequence). This CDR3 region has 13 residues. Here the CDR3 DNA reads TGTGCCTGGAGTGTAAGGGAGAACACTGAAGCTTTCTTT. This gives the protein CAWSVRENTEAFF.